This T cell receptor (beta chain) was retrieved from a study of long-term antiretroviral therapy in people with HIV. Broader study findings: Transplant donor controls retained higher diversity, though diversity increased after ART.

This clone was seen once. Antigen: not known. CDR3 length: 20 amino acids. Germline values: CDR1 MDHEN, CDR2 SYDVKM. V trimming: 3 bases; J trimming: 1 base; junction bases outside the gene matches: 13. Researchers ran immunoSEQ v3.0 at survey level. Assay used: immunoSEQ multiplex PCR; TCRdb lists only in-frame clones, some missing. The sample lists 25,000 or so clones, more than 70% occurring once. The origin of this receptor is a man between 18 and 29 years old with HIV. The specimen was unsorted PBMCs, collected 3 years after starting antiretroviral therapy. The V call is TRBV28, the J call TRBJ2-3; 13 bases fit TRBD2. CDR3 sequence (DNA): TGTGCCAGCAGTTTCCTCGGACTAGCGGGGGCTAGCGGAGGCACAGATACGCAGTATTTT. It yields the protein CASSFLGLAGASGGTDTQYF.